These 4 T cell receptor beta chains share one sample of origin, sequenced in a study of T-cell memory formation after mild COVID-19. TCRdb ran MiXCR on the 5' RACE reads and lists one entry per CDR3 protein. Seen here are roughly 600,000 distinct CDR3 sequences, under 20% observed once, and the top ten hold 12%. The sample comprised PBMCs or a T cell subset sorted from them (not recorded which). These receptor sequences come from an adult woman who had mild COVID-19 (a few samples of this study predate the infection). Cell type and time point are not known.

CDR3 in DNA: TGTGCCACCAGTGATCCGGCTAGCGGGGGGAGCTCCTACAATGAGCAGTTCTTC. Protein: CATSDPASGGSSYNEQFF. J is TRBJ2-1 and V is TRBV24-1, with TRBD2 matching 11 bases. This CDR3 comprises 18 residues. V shed 3 bases, J shed 0 bases, and the junction held 6 bases outside the gene matches. Germline CDR1 and CDR2: KGHDR and SFDVKD.

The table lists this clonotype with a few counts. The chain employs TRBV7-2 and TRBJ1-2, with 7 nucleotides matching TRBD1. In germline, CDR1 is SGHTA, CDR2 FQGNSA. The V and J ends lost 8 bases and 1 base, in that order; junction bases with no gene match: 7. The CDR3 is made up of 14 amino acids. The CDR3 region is CASATGVINYGYTF. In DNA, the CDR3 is TGTGCCAGCGCAACAGGGGTGATTAACTATGGCTACACCTTC.

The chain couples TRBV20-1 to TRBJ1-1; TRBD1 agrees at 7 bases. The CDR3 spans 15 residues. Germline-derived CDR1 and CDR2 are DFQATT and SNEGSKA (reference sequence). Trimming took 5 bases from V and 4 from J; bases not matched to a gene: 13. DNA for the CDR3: TGCAGTGCTCAACCGGCAGGGGGTATGTTCACTGAAGCTTTCTTT. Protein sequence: CSAQPAGGMFTEAFF.

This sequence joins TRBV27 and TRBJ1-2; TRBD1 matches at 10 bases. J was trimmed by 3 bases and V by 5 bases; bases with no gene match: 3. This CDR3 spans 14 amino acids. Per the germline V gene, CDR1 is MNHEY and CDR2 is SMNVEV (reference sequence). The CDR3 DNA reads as TGTGCCAGCAGTACCGGGACAGGGGACTATGGCTACACCTTC. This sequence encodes CASSTGTGDYGYTF.